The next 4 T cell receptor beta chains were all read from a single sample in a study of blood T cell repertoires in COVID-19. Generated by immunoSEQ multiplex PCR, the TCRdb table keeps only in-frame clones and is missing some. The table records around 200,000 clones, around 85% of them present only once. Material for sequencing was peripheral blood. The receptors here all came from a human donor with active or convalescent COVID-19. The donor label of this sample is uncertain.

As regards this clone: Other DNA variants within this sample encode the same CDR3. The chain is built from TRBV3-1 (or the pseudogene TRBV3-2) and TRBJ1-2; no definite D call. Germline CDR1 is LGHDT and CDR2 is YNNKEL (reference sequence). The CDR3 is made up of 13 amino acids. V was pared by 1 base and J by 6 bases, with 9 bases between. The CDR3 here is CASSQGAGNGYTF. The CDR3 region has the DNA TGTGCCAGCAGCCAAGGGGCAGGCAATGGCTACACCTTC.

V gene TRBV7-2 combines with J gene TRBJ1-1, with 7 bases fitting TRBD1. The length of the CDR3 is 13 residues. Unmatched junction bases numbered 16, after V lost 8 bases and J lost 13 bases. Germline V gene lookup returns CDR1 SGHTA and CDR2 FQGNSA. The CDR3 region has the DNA TGTGCCAGCGCACAGTCTCTAAGACAGGGCGGTTTCTTT. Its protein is CASAQSLRQGGFF.

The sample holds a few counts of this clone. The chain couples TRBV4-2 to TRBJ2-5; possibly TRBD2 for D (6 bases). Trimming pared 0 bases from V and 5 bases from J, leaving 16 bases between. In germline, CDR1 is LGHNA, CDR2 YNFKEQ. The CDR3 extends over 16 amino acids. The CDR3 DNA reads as TGTGCCAGCAGCCAAGAAATCGGGGGATTGGGGGAGACCCAGTACTTC. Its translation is CASSQEIGGLGETQYF.

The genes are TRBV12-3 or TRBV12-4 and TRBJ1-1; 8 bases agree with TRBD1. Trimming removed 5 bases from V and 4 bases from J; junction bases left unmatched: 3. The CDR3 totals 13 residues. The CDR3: CASSIQGVTEAFF. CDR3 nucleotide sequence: TGTGCCAGCAGTATACAGGGGGTCACTGAAGCTTTCTTT.